These 24 T cell receptor beta chains were all obtained from the same sample, sequenced in a study of T cells after yellow fever vaccination. TCRdb re-derived calls from the 5' RACE reads in MiXCR, one entry per CDR3 protein. The sample includes about 310,000 distinct CDR3 sequences, roughly 4% of them seen just once. Specimen: PBMCs, collected on the day of the yellow fever booster vaccination. The receptors shown here come from a man younger than 35 who received the YFV17D yellow fever vaccine.

Comment on this clonotype: Germline is not matched at one junction end, which may reflect a read error. This sequence joins TRBV3-1 and TRBJ1-1; D might be TRBD1 (5 bases). The CDR3 loop spans 11 amino acids. CDR1 and CDR2 from the germline V gene are LGHDT and YNNKEL (reference sequence). CDR3 residues: CASGQGTEAFF. CDR3 DNA sequence: TGTGCCAGCGGCCAGGGCACTGAAGCTTTCTTT. The full variable domain, its missing parts supplied by reference TRBV3-1 and TRBJ1-1, is DTAVSQTPKYLVTQMGNDKSIKCEQNLGHDTMYWYKQDSKKFLKIMFSYNNKELIINETVPNRFSPKSPDKAHLNLHINSLELGDSAVYFCASGQGTEAFFGQGTRLTVV.

At least ten counts were recorded for this clonotype. The chain joins TRBV12-3 or TRBV12-4 to TRBJ2-1; 11 nucleotides match TRBD2. There are 18 residues in the CDR3. Unmatched junction bases numbered 10, after V lost 4 bases and J lost 2 bases. The CDR3 sequence: CASSSDRSGLAAYNEQFF. In nucleotides, the CDR3 is TGTGCCAGCAGTTCGGACCGATCGGGACTAGCGGCCTACAATGAGCAGTTCTTC.

This clonotype was counted between two and nine times. This chain links TRBV7-9 with TRBJ1-2; D possibly corresponds to TRBD1 (6 bases). CDR3 size: 14 residues. In germline, CDR1 is SEHNR, CDR2 FQNEAQ (reference sequence). The V end lost 10 bases, the J end lost 8 bases, and 23 bases lay between the germline ends. CDR3 amino acids: CATRSTGQEEGYTF. The CDR3 DNA is TGTGCCACGCGATCAACGGGACAAGAGGAAGGCTACACCTTC.

This clonotype was counted a few times. This rearrangement joins TRBV12-3 or TRBV12-4 to TRBJ2-5, with D perhaps being TRBD1 or TRBD2 (7 bases each). The V gene lost 3 bases and the J gene lost 2 bases, with 13 bases spanning the gap. The CDR3 spans 15 residues. The CDR3 DNA is TGTGCCAGCAGTTTGTCAGGGGGGGAACAAGAGACCCAGTACTTC. It codes for CASSLSGGEQETQYF.

The table lists this clonotype with many counts. V and J are TRBV5-8 and TRBJ2-7; possible D gene TRBD1, 5 bases. The germline gives CDR1 SGHTS, CDR2 YDEGEE. The V gene lost 4 bases and the J gene lost 0 bases, with 11 bases spanning the gap. The CDR3 is 14 residues long. The chain's CDR3 is CASSGRQSSYEQYF. The CDR3 nucleotides are TGTGCCAGCAGCGGAAGACAGAGCTCCTACGAGCAGTACTTC.

Details on this clonotype: One base away lies a much larger clone, so this may be a sequencing read error. The V and J genes are TRBV6-4 and TRBJ2-3, with 9 nucleotides matching TRBD2. The CDR3 totals 15 residues. Per germline, CDR1 MRHNA and CDR2 SNTAGT. V dropped 7 bases and J dropped 4; count of bases not matched to a gene: 9. The CDR3 coding sequence is TGTGCCAGCAAACGCGGGGGGGCCGTGGCAGATACGCAGTATTTT. Residues: CASKRGGAVADTQYF.

This clonotype has at least ten counts. The V and J genes are TRBV6-2 or TRBV6-3 and TRBJ2-3; D remains unclear. Germline V CDR1 and CDR2: MNHEY, SVGEGT. V gave up 2 bases and J gave up 6 bases, with 12 bases separating them. The CDR3 extends over 14 amino acids. The chain's CDR3 is CASSYGPAEDTQYF. The CDR3 DNA reads as TGTGCCAGCAGTTACGGACCCGCCGAGGATACGCAGTATTTT.

There are many counts of this clonotype. The chain joins TRBV15 to TRBJ2-7; no clear D. In germline, CDR1 is LNHNV, CDR2 YYDKDF (reference sequence). CDR3 size: 13 residues. The V gene lost 1 base and the J gene lost 4 bases, with 8 bases spanning the gap. CDR3 loop: CATSRALLYEQYV. CDR3 nucleotide sequence: TGTGCCACCAGCAGAGCCTTGCTTTACGAGCAGTACGTC.

The J gene is TRBJ2-3, the V gene TRBV9, with 7 nucleotides matching TRBD2. The CDR3 length is 16 residues. Germline CDR1 reads SGDLS; CDR2 reads YYNGEE. Trimming removed 1 base from V and 4 bases from J; junction bases left unmatched: 9. The CDR3 loop reads CASSVYGEGKSDTQYF. The CDR3 nucleotides are TGTGCCAGCAGCGTATATGGGGAGGGGAAATCAGATACGCAGTATTTT.

Only a few counts were recorded for this clonotype. This chain joins TRBV2 and TRBJ1-5, with TRBD1 as a possible D gene (5 bases). This CDR3 spans 15 amino acids. Trimming took 0 bases from V and 7 from J, leaving 13 bases between them. CDR1 is SNHLY and CDR2 is FYNNEI in the germline V gene. CDR3 nucleotide sequence: TGTGCCAGCAGTGAAGCTCAGGGTTTTGACCAGCCCCAGCATTTT. Protein product: CASSEAQGFDQPQHF.

Ten or more counts support this clonotype. V is TRBV6-5 and J is TRBJ2-3, with D maybe TRBD2 (5 bases). The V gene lost 8 bases and the J gene lost 1 base, with 10 bases spanning the gap. This CDR3 has 13 residues. CDR1 and CDR2 from the germline V gene are MNHEY and SVGAGI. CDR3 nucleotide sequence: TGTGCCAGCTCATATAGCGGCACAGATACGCAGTATTTT. Amino acid sequence: CASSYSGTDTQYF.

This clonotype was seen at least ten times. CDR3 region: CASSLQDRGNYGYTF. As DNA, the CDR3 is TGTGCCAGCAGTTTACAGGACAGGGGTAACTATGGCTACACCTTC. The chain joins TRBV12-3 or TRBV12-4 to TRBJ1-2; 9 bases map to TRBD1. This CDR3 comprises 15 residues. J was trimmed by 1 base and V by 2 bases; bases with no gene match: 2.

The CDR3 nucleotides are TGTGCCAGCAGTGAAGTGGGCAGCACCGAGCAGTACGTC. Protein sequence: CASSEVGSTEQYV. This rearrangement joins TRBV2 to TRBJ2-7, with unresolved D. Trimming pared 1 base from V and 6 bases from J, leaving 10 bases between. The germline V gene has CDR1 SNHLY and CDR2 FYNNEI. The CDR3 is 13 amino acids.

The CDR3 reads CASSFPRSAQHF. Written as DNA, the CDR3 is TGTGCCAGCAGCTTCCCACGATCAGCCCAGCATTTT. The chain recombines TRBV6-2 or TRBV6-3 with TRBJ1-5, with D unclear. Germline values: CDR1 MNHEY, CDR2 SVGEGT. V lost 6 bases and J 11 bases, leaving 14 bases between the germline ends. This CDR3 comprises 12 residues.

In its sample, this clonotype was seen a few times. The rearrangement links TRBV7-2 to TRBJ2-2; D is ambiguous. The CDR3 is made up of 15 amino acids. V gave up 5 bases and J gave up 2 bases, with 12 bases separating them. CDR1 and CDR2 from the germline V gene are SGHTA and FQGNSA. The CDR3 loop reads CASSNRRSNTGELFF. The CDR3 coding sequence is TGTGCCAGCAGCAATAGGCGGAGTAACACCGGGGAGCTGTTTTTT.

This clonotype was observed many times. The chain employs TRBV27 and TRBJ2-2; 8 positions match TRBD1. With 6 bases clipped from V and 5 bases from J, the junction kept 11 bases outside the gene matches. There are 16 residues in the CDR3. Per germline, CDR1 MNHEY and CDR2 SMNVEV (reference sequence). The CDR3 coding sequence is TGTGCCAGCAGCCCGACAGGGGCAGTGGGAACCGGGGAGCTGTTTTTT. It codes for CASSPTGAVGTGELFF.

This clonotype has ten or more counts. At one boundary the junction diverges from the germline segment, which might be a read error. The chain is built from TRBV12-3 or TRBV12-4 and TRBJ2-3, with 7 bases that match TRBD1. This CDR3 is built from 13 residues. The CDR3 DNA reads as TGCGCCAGCAGTGACAGGGCCACAGATACGCAGTATTTT. Protein product: CASSDRATDTQYF.

This clonotype was seen repeatedly, ten times or more. The junction shows a germline mismatch at one end, possibly a read error. The chain uses TRBV12-3 or TRBV12-4 and TRBJ1-2, with TRBD1 matching over 8 bases. The CDR3 extends over 15 amino acids. As DNA, the CDR3 is TGTGCCAGCACTTTACAGGGGGAATTTCACTATGGCTACACCTTC. It yields the protein CASTLQGEFHYGYTF.

There are many counts of this clonotype. The V gene is TRBV7-2, the J gene TRBJ2-5; 7 bases fit TRBD2. Per the germline V gene, CDR1 is SGHTA and CDR2 is FQGNSA. The CDR3 has 14 residues. J gave up 0 bases and V 7 bases, and 5 bases lay outside the gene matches. CDR3 in DNA: TGTGCCAGCACGAGAGCGGGGCACCAAGAGACCCAGTACTTC. This encodes CASTRAGHQETQYF.

A remark on this clonotype: One base away lies a much larger clone, so this may be a sequencing read error. This rearrangement joins TRBV13 to TRBJ2-5; weak D call: TRBD2 (6 bases). Germline V gene sequence: CDR1 PRHDT, CDR2 FYEKMQ (reference sequence). The CDR3 totals 13 residues. V lost 8 bases and J lost 2, with 12 bases in between. DNA for the CDR3: TGTGCCAGCCGTTCGGACTATCAAGAGACCCAGTACTTC. Amino acid sequence: CASRSDYQETQYF.

This clonotype turned up a few times. This CDR3 is CSARDPMKSNQPQHF. CDR3 coding DNA: TGCAGTGCTAGAGATCCCATGAAGTCCAATCAGCCCCAGCATTTT. The chain links TRBV20-1 to TRBJ1-5; D remains unclear. This CDR3 is 15 amino acids long. CDR1 DFQATT and CDR2 SNEGSKA come from the germline V gene (reference sequence). Trimming cost V 0 bases and J 3 bases, with 12 bases left between them.

This clonotype was counted ten times or more. The V call is TRBV5-1, the J call TRBJ1-1; D is undetermined. The CDR3 sequence is 14 residues long. Trimming removed 0 bases at V and 5 bases at J, with 11 bases between. Germline assignment: CDR1 SGHRS and CDR2 YFSETQ. The CDR3 is CASSLGAEGTEAFF. CDR3 nucleotide sequence: TGCGCCAGCAGCTTGGGGGCTGAGGGAACTGAAGCTTTCTTT. The full variable domain, in which reference TRBV5-1 and TRBJ1-1 provide the parts outside the CDR3, is KAGVTQTPRYLIKTRGQQVTLSCSPISGHRSVSWYQQTPGQGLQFLFEYFSETQRNKGNFPGRFSGRQFSNSRSEMNVSTLELGDSALYLCASSLGAEGTEAFFGQGTRLTVV.

In its sample, this clonotype was seen many times. The chain has TRBV20-1 and TRBJ1-5; 7 bases align to TRBD1. V gave up 3 bases and J gave up 4 bases; unmatched junction bases: 0. Germline CDR1 and CDR2: DFQATT and SNEGSKA (reference sequence). The CDR3 contains 12 residues. The DNA of the CDR3 is TGCAGTGCTAGGGACAGGAATCAGCCCCAGCATTTT. It translates to CSARDRNQPQHF.

This clonotype was seen at least ten times. The rearrangement links TRBV5-5 to TRBJ2-7; D is unresolved. The CDR3 has 13 residues. Germline V gene sequence: CDR1 SGHKS, CDR2 YYEKEE (reference sequence). Trimming stripped 0 bases from V and 6 bases from J, with 10 bases between. The CDR3: CASSLVGGGEQYV. The DNA for the CDR3 is TGTGCCAGCAGCTTGGTCGGTGGCGGCGAGCAGTACGTC.